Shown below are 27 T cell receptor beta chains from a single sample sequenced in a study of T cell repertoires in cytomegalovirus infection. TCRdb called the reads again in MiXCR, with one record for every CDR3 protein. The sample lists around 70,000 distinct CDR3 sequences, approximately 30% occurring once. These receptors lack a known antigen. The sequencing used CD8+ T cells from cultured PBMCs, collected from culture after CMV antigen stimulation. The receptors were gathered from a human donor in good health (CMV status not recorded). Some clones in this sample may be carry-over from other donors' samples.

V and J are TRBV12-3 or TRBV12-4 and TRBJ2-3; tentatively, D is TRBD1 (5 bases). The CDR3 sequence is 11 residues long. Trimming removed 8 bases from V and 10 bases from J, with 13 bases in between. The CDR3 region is CASASGNAQYF. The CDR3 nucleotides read TGTGCCAGCGCGTCAGGGAATGCGCAGTATTTT.

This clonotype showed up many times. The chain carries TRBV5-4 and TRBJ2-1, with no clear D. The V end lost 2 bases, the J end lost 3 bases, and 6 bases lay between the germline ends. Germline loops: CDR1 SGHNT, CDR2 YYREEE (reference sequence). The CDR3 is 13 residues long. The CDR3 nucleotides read TGTGCCAGCAGCTTCCCTAACTACAATGAGCAGTTCTTC. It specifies CASSFPNYNEQFF.

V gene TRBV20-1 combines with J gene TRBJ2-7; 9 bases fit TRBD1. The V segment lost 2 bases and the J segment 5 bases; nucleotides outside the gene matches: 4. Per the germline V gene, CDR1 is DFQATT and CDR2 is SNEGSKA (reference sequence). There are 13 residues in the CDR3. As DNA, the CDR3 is TGCAGTGCTAGAAGGGACAGGGACCACGAGCAGTACTTC. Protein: CSARRDRDHEQYF.

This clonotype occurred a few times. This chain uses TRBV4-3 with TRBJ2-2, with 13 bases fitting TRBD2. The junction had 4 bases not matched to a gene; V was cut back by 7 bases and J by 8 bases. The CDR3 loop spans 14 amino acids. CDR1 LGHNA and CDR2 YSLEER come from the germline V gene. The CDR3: CASTSGLAGGELFF. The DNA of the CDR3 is TGCGCCAGCACCTCGGGACTAGCGGGGGGGGAGCTGTTTTTT.

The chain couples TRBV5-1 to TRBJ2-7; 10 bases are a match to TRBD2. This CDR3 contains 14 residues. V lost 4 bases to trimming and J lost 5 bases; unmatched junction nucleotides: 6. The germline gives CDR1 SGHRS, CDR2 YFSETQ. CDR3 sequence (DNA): TGCGCCAGCAGCGCTGGGACTAGCGTGAACGAGCAGTACTTC. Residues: CASSAGTSVNEQYF.

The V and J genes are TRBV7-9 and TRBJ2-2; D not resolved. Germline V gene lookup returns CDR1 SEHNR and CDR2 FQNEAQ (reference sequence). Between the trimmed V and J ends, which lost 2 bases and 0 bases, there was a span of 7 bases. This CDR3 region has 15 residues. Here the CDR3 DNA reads TGTGCCAGCAGCTTAAGGACGGCGAACACCGGGGAGCTGTTTTTT. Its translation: CASSLRTANTGELFF. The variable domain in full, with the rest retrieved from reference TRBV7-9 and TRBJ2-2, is DTGVSQNPRHKITKRGQNVTFRCDPISEHNRLYWYRQTLGQGPEFLTYFQNEAQLEKSRLLSDRFSAERPKGSFSTLEIQRTEQGDSAMYLCASSLRTANTGELFFGEGSRLTVL.

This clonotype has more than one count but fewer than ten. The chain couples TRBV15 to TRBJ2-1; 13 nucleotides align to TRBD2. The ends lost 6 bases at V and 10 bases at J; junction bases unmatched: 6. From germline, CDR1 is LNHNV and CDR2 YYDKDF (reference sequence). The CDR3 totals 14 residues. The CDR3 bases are TGTGCCACCAGGCCGGGACTAGCGGGAAAAGAGCAGTTCTTC. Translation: CATRPGLAGKEQFF.

CDR3 bases: TGTGCCAGCAGCTTAAGGACAGGGGAGCCAGATACGCAGTATTTT. Encoded protein: CASSLRTGEPDTQYF. V gene TRBV7-9 combines with J gene TRBJ2-3; 9 bases are shared with TRBD1. V shed 2 bases, J shed 4 bases, and the junction held 4 bases outside the gene matches. This CDR3 is 15 amino acids long. Germline CDR1 and CDR2: SEHNR and FQNEAQ (reference sequence).

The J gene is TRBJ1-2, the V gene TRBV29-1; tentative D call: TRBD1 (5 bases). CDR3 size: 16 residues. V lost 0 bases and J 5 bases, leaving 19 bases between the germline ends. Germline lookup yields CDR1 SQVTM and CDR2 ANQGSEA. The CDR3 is CSVEETGGLTWYGYTF. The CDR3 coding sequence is TGCAGCGTTGAAGAGACTGGGGGACTCACCTGGTATGGCTACACCTTC.

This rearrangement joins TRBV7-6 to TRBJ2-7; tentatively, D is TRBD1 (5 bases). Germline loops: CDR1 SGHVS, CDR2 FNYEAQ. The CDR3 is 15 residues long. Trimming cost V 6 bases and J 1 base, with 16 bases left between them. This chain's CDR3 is CASRADNILSYEQYF. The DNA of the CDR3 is TGTGCCAGCAGGGCGGACAATATCCTTTCCTACGAGCAGTACTTC.

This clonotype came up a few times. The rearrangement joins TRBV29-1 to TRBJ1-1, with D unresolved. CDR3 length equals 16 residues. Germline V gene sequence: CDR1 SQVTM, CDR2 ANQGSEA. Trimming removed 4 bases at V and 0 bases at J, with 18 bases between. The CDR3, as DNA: TGCAGCGTTGTTGGTCTAGACGGCACCATGAACACTGAAGCTTTCTTT. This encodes CSVVGLDGTMNTEAFF.

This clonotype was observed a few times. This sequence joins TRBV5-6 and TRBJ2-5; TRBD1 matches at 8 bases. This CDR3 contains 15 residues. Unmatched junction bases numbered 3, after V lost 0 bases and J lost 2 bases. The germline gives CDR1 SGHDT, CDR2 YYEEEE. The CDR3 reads CASSLDGQGQETQYF. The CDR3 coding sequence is TGTGCCAGCAGCTTGGACGGACAGGGACAAGAGACCCAGTACTTC.

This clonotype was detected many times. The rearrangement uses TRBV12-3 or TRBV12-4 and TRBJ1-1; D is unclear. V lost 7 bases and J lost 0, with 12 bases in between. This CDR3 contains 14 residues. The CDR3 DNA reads TGTGCCAGCAAGCAGACTGCCATGAACACTGAAGCTTTCTTT. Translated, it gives CASKQTAMNTEAFF.

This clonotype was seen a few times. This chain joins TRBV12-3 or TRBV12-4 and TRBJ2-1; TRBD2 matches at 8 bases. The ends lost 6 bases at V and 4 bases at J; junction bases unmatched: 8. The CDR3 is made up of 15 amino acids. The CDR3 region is CASRGLGTEYNEQFF. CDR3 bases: TGTGCCAGCAGGGGACTAGGTACGGAGTACAATGAGCAGTTCTTC.

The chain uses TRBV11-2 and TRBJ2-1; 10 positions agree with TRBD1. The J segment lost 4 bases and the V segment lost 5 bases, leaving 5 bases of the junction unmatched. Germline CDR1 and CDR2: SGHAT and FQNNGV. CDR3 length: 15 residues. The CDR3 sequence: CASSPVGQGYNEQFF. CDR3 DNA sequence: TGTGCCAGCAGCCCAGTGGGACAGGGGTACAATGAGCAGTTCTTC.

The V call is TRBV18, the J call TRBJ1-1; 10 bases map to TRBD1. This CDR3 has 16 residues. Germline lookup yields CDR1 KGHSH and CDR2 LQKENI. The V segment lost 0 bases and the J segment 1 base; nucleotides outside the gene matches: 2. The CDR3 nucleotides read TGTGCCAGCTCACCACCGGGACAGGGGTCGAACACTGAAGCTTTCTTT. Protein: CASSPPGQGSNTEAFF.

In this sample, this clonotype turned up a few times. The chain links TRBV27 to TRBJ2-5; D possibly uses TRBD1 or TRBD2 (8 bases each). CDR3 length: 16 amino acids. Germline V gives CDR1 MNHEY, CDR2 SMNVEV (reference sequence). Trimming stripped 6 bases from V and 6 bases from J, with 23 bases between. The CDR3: CASSPQGAGGRKTQYF. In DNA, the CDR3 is TGTGCCAGCAGCCCCCAGGGGGCGGGGGGCCGAAAGACCCAGTACTTC.

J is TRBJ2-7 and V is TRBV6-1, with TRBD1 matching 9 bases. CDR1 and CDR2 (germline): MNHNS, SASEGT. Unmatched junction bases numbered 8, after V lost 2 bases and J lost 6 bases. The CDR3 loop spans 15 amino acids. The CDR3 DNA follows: TGTGCCAGCAGTGAACCCGGGACAGGGTACAGCGAGCAGTACTTC. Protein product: CASSEPGTGYSEQYF.

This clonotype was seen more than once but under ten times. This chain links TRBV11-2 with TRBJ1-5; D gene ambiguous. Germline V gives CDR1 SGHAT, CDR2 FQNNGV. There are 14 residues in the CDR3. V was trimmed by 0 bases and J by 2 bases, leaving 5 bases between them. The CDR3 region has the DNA TGTGCCAGCAGCTTAGATGGTGGCAATCAGCCCCAGCATTTT. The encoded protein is CASSLDGGNQPQHF.

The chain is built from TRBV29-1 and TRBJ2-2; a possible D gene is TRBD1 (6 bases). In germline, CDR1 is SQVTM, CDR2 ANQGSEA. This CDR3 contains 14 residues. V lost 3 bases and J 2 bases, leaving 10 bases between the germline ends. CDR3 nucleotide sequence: TGCAGCGTTGAGATGGGGGCAAACACCGGGGAGCTGTTTTTT. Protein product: CSVEMGANTGELFF.

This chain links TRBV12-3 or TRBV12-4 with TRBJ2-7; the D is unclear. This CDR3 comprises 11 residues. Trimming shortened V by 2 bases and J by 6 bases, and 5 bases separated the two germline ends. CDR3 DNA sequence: TGTGCCAGCAGTTTAAGTCGCGAGCAGTACTTC. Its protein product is CASSLSREQYF.

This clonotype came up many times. The DNA of the CDR3 is TGTGCCAGCAGCTTAAGTGAGACTAGCTACAATGAGCAGTTCTTC. This gives the protein CASSLSETSYNEQFF. V gene TRBV7-9 combines with J gene TRBJ2-1; the D gene is possibly TRBD2 (6 bases). This CDR3 has 15 amino acids. The germline gives CDR1 SEHNR, CDR2 FQNEAQ (reference sequence). The V and J ends lost 2 bases and 3 bases respectively, with 11 bases between them.

The chain's CDR3 is CASIDLKRSTYEQYF. CDR3 nucleotide sequence: TGTGCCAGCATTGACTTGAAGCGGTCGACTTACGAGCAGTACTTC. This rearrangement joins TRBV6-1 to TRBJ2-7; tentatively, D is TRBD2 (5 bases). This CDR3 is built from 15 residues. The germline CDR1 and CDR2 sequences are MNHNS and SASEGT. Trimming pared 7 bases from V and 4 bases from J, leaving 20 bases between.

This chain's CDR3 is CSAILPAGYYGYTF. CDR3 DNA: TGCAGTGCCATCCTGCCCGCAGGGTACTATGGCTACACCTTC. The chain couples TRBV20-1 to TRBJ1-2, with a possible D match to TRBD1 (5 bases). The CDR3 has 14 amino acids. Germline CDR1 DFQATT, CDR2 SNEGSKA (reference sequence). Trimming cost V 6 bases and J 3 bases, with 17 bases left between them.

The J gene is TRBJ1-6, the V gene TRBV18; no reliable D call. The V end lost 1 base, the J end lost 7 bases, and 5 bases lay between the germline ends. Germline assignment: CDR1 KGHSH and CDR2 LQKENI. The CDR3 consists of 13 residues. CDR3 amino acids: CASSPRPNSPLHF. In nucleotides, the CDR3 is TGTGCCAGCTCACCACGGCCGAATTCACCCCTCCACTTT.

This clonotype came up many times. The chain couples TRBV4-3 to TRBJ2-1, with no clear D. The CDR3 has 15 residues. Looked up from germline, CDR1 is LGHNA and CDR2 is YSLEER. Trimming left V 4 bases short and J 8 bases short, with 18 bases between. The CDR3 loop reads CASSLQSRWIDEQFF. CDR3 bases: TGCGCCAGCAGCCTCCAAAGCCGTTGGATCGATGAGCAGTTCTTC.

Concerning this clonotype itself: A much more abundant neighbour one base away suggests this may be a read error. The CDR3: CASTSGYF. Here the CDR3 DNA reads TGTGCCAGTACTTCTGGGTATTTT. V gene TRBV7-2 combines with J gene TRBJ2-3, with D hard to call. Germline V gives CDR1 SGHTA, CDR2 FQGNSA. The CDR3 runs 8 residues. Trimming pared 9 bases from V and 14 bases from J, leaving 9 bases between. Supplemented by reference TRBV7-2 and TRBJ2-3, the full variable domain reads GAGVSQSPSNKVTEKGKDVELRCDPISGHTALYWYRQSLGQGLEFLIYFQGNSAPDKSGLPSDRFSAERTGGSVSTLTIQRTQQEDSAVYLCASTSGYFGPGTRLTVL.